What follows are 30 T cell receptor beta chains derived from one specimen sequenced in a study of blood T cell repertoires in COVID-19. The table came from immunoSEQ multiplex PCR; TCRdb's copy has only in-frame clones and leaves some out. Of roughly 250,000 clones listed, roughly 84% were seen once; the top ten hold around 4.1%. The sample comprised peripheral blood. These receptors all stem from a woman in her thirties or forties with active or convalescent COVID-19.

This sequence joins TRBV7-8 and TRBJ1-1, with D hard to call. V lost 2 bases and J lost 1, with 5 bases in between. The germline CDR1 and CDR2 sequences are SGHVS and FQNEAQ. This CDR3 is 13 amino acids long. The CDR3 region has the DNA TGTGCCAGCAGCTTAACAAGGAACACTGAAGCTTTCTTT. Its translation: CASSLTRNTEAFF.

This sequence joins TRBV7-9 and TRBJ2-7; D is unresolved. Per germline, CDR1 SEHNR and CDR2 FQNEAQ (reference sequence). Trimming removed 7 bases at V and 4 bases at J, with 11 bases between. The CDR3 length is 12 residues. CDR3 DNA: TGTGCCAGCAACGGTGGTGAATACGAGCAGTACTTC. Translation gives CASNGGEYEQYF.

This chain joins TRBV19 and TRBJ2-7; 7 bases align to TRBD2. Per the germline V gene, CDR1 is LNHDA and CDR2 is SQIVND (reference sequence). With V trimmed by 3 bases and J by 2 bases, 4 bases remained unmatched. This CDR3 has 14 residues. The chain's CDR3 is CASSMASGPYEQYV. CDR3 nucleotide sequence: TGTGCCAGTAGTATGGCTAGCGGTCCCTACGAGCAGTACGTC.

The chain is built from TRBV10-3 and TRBJ2-7, with 7 positions matching TRBD1. Germline V gene lookup returns CDR1 ENHRY and CDR2 SYGVKD. The CDR3 consists of 12 residues. J lost 3 bases, V lost 4 bases, and 0 bases had no gene match. The CDR3: CAISGQGYEQYV. DNA of the CDR3: TGTGCCATCAGTGGACAGGGCTACGAGCAGTACGTC.

The V gene is TRBV5-3, the J gene TRBJ1-1; D is uncertain. TRBV5-3 is sorted into the ORF group, with uncertain function. V gave up 1 base and J gave up 1 base, with 5 bases separating them. The CDR3 length is 13 residues. The DNA for the CDR3 is TGTGCCAGAAGCTTGACACAGAACACTGAAGCTTTCTTT. It specifies CARSLTQNTEAFF.

The V and J genes are TRBV19 and TRBJ1-2; a weak D match, TRBD1 (6 bases). Per germline, CDR1 LNHDA and CDR2 SQIVND (reference sequence). CDR3 length equals 10 residues. V was trimmed by 5 bases and J by 10 bases, leaving 8 bases between them. CDR3 bases: TGTGCCAGTAGTGCAGGGGCCTACACCTTC. This translates into CASSAGAYTF. Full variable domain (remainder filled in from reference TRBV19 and TRBJ1-2): DGGITQSPKYLFRKEGQNVTLSCEQNLNHDAMYWYRQDPGQGLRLIYYSQIVNDFQKGDIAEGYSVSREKKESFPLTVTSAQKNPTAFYLCASSAGAYTFGSGTRLTVV.

The V gene is TRBV12-3 or TRBV12-4, the J gene TRBJ1-4; no definite D call. The V and J ends lost 2 bases and 11 bases respectively, with 6 bases between them. CDR3 length: 11 residues. In DNA, the CDR3 is TGTGCCAGCAGTTTAATGGAGAAACTGTTTTTT. This translates into CASSLMEKLFF.

The chain couples TRBV6-2 or TRBV6-3 to TRBJ1-1; TRBD1 agrees at 10 bases. Germline V lookup: CDR1 MNHEY, CDR2 SVGEGT. CDR3 length equals 17 residues. V dropped 6 bases and J dropped 7; count of bases not matched to a gene: 17. The CDR3 region has the DNA TGTGCCAGCAGCTCGTTTCGTCCCGGGACAGGGGCGGGTGAAGCTTTCTTT. This codes for CASSSFRPGTGAGEAFF.

This clone was seen once. The rearrangement joins TRBV5-1 to TRBJ1-3, with D possibly matching TRBD1 (5 bases). Germline values: CDR1 SGHRS, CDR2 YFSETQ. With 5 bases removed from V and 0 bases from J, the gap between germline ends came to 12 bases. There are 15 residues in the CDR3. The CDR3 loop is CASSRGFDSGNTIYF. The CDR3 region has the DNA TGCGCCAGCAGTAGGGGTTTCGACTCTGGAAACACCATATATTTT. Using reference TRBV5-1 and TRBJ1-3 for the parts outside the CDR3, the full variable domain is KAGVTQTPRYLIKTRGQQVTLSCSPISGHRSVSWYQQTPGQGLQFLFEYFSETQRNKGNFPGRFSGRQFSNSRSEMNVSTLELGDSALYLCASSRGFDSGNTIYFGEGSWLTVV.

This sequence joins TRBV2 and TRBJ1-2; 7 bases are a match to TRBD1. CDR3 length equals 13 residues. Unmatched junction bases numbered 5, after V lost 6 bases and J lost 4 bases. CDR1 and CDR2 from the germline V gene are SNHLY and FYNNEI. In DNA, the CDR3 is TGTGCCAGCAGACTGACAGGGCTCTATGGCTACACCTTC. Translating gives CASRLTGLYGYTF. Full variable domain (missing parts from reference TRBV2 and TRBJ1-2): EPEVTQTPSHQVTQMGQEVILRCVPISNHLYFYWYRQILGQKVEFLVSFYNNEISEKSEIFDDQFSVERPDGSNFTLKIRSTKLEDSAMYFCASRLTGLYGYTFGSGTRLTVV.

CDR3 loop: CSAFGNEQFF. In DNA, the CDR3 is TGCAGTGCTTTCGGCAATGAGCAGTTCTTC. The chain has TRBV20-1 and TRBJ2-1; no reliable D call. Trimming shortened V by 5 bases and J by 6 bases, and 5 bases separated the two germline ends. Germline V gene sequence: CDR1 DFQATT, CDR2 SNEGSKA (reference sequence). The CDR3 is 10 amino acids.

This clone was detected only once. The chain recombines TRBV6-1 with TRBJ2-5; 12 nucleotides agree with TRBD1. In germline, CDR1 is MNHNS, CDR2 SASEGT. The CDR3 is 16 residues long. V shed 4 bases, J shed 6 bases, and the junction held 9 bases outside the gene matches. CDR3 bases: TGTGCCAGCAGTGTCACCGGGACAGGGGGCAGAAAGACCCAGTACTTC. It specifies CASSVTGTGGRKTQYF.

The chain is built from TRBV6-2 or TRBV6-3 and TRBJ1-1; D remains unclear. Germline V gene lookup returns CDR1 MNHEY and CDR2 SVGEGT. Trimming shortened V by 6 bases and J by 4 bases, and 9 bases separated the two germline ends. The CDR3 is 12 residues long. This CDR3 is CASSENPTEAFF. Here the CDR3 DNA reads TGTGCCAGCAGCGAGAATCCCACTGAAGCTTTCTTT.

The CDR3 region has the DNA TGTGCCAGCAGCCCGCGGACAGAACCCGGAAACACCATATATTTT. Translation: CASSPRTEPGNTIYF. This chain connects TRBV7-9 to TRBJ1-3; weak D call: TRBD1 (6 bases). The V end was cut by 5 bases, the J end by 4 bases, with 15 bases between. The germline gives CDR1 SEHNR, CDR2 FQNEAQ (reference sequence). The length of the CDR3 is 15 residues.

The genes are TRBV3-1 (or the pseudogene TRBV3-2) and TRBJ2-6; TRBD1 might be the D (6 bases). The V gene's germline CDR1 is LGHDT and CDR2 YNNKEL (reference sequence). V dropped 0 bases and J dropped 4 bases, with 10 bases sitting between them. The CDR3 covers 16 residues. CDR3 sequence reads: CASSQELGAGANVLTF. CDR3 DNA: TGTGCCAGCAGCCAAGAGCTGGGGGCCGGGGCCAACGTCCTGACTTTC.

The V call is TRBV7-3, the J call TRBJ2-7, with 7 bases aligning to TRBD1. The CDR3 is 15 amino acids. J was trimmed by 1 base and V by 3 bases; bases with no gene match: 6. Germline lookup yields CDR1 SGHTA and CDR2 FQGTGA. The CDR3 bases are TGTGCCAGCAGCTTCCTCCGGGACAGATCCTACGAGCAGTACGTC. This gives the protein CASSFLRDRSYEQYV.

The chain combines TRBV7-2 with TRBJ2-5, with a possible D match to TRBD1 (5 bases). The V gene lost 1 base and the J gene lost 1 base, with 7 bases spanning the gap. Germline loops: CDR1 SGHTA, CDR2 FQGNSA. This CDR3 has 14 amino acids. The CDR3 spells CASSLDRGQETQYF. In DNA form, the CDR3 reads TGTGCCAGCAGCTTAGATAGGGGCCAAGAGACCCAGTACTTC.

There are a few counts of this clone. The chain links TRBV12-3 or TRBV12-4 to TRBJ1-5, with TRBD1 matching 8 bases. The ends lost 9 bases at V and 5 bases at J; junction bases unmatched: 6. This CDR3 is 13 amino acids long. CDR3 coding DNA: TGTGCCAGTGGACAGGGAAGGGATCAGCCCCAGCATTTT. The encoded protein is CASGQGRDQPQHF.

The rearrangement links TRBV29-1 to TRBJ1-2, with D possibly being TRBD1 (5 bases). CDR1 SQVTM and CDR2 ANQGSEA come from the germline V gene. V was clipped by 2 bases and J by 4 bases, with 14 bases between them. The length of the CDR3 is 14 residues. CDR3 protein: CSVEPGLKGYGYTF. The CDR3 DNA reads TGCAGCGTTGAACCGGGACTTAAGGGCTATGGCTACACCTTC.

This chain joins TRBV9 and TRBJ2-2; weak D call: TRBD1 (6 bases). Germline CDR1 reads SGDLS; CDR2 reads YYNGEE. The CDR3 length is 15 residues. V lost 0 bases and J 4 bases, leaving 10 bases between the germline ends. The CDR3 nucleotides read TGTGCCAGCAGCGTAGAGGGCAGGGGCACCGGGGAGCTGTTTTTT. This gives the protein CASSVEGRGTGELFF.

Only one count was recorded for this clone. The chain is built from TRBV6-1 and TRBJ1-3; TRBD1 might be the D (5 bases). Germline V gives CDR1 MNHNS, CDR2 SASEGT. With 3 bases removed from V and 8 bases from J, the gap between germline ends came to 17 bases. CDR3 length equals 15 residues. CDR3 nucleotide sequence: TGTGCCAGCAGTGAGATCCAGGGTGGTATAGACACCATATATTTT. This codes for CASSEIQGGIDTIYF.

The chain recombines TRBV19 with TRBJ2-3; TRBD2 aligns across 14 bases. The V gene end was trimmed by 3 bases and the J gene end by 6 bases; junction bases not matched to a gene: 5. Germline assignment: CDR1 LNHDA and CDR2 SQIVND (reference sequence). The CDR3 contains 16 residues. The DNA of the CDR3 is TGTGCCAGTAGTATTGAGACTAGCGGGGGGGGCGATACGCAGTATTTT. Translated: CASSIETSGGGDTQYF.

The V call is TRBV2, the J call TRBJ2-7, with 8 nucleotides matching TRBD2. V was pared by 4 bases and J by 4 bases, with 6 bases of the junction left unmatched. The CDR3 is 14 amino acids. The V gene's germline CDR1 is SNHLY and CDR2 FYNNEI. The CDR3 protein is CASSVGLAGYEQYF. In DNA, the CDR3 is TGTGCCAGCAGTGTGGGGCTAGCGGGTTACGAGCAGTACTTC.

The chain combines TRBV30 with TRBJ2-2; a possible D gene is TRBD1 (6 bases). Germline CDR1 GTSNPN, CDR2 SVGIG (reference sequence). Trimming stripped 2 bases from V and 5 bases from J, with 12 bases between. CDR3 length: 14 residues. The CDR3 is CAWSLARGTGELFF. The CDR3 region has the DNA TGTGCCTGGAGTTTGGCCAGGGGAACCGGGGAGCTGTTTTTT.

The rearrangement links TRBV6-5 to TRBJ1-4; the match to TRBD1 covers 7 bases. V trimming: 6 bases; J trimming: 8 bases; junction bases outside the gene matches: 3. The CDR3 consists of 12 residues. Germline-derived CDR1 and CDR2 are MNHEY and SVGAGI. Here the CDR3 DNA reads TGTGCCAGCAGAGGGGACAGCGAAAAACTGTTTTTT. This translates into CASRGDSEKLFF.

The chain couples TRBV4-1 to TRBJ2-5; 9 bases map to TRBD1. The CDR3 is made up of 15 amino acids. Germline lookup yields CDR1 MGHRA and CDR2 YSYEKL. J was trimmed by 3 bases and V by 3 bases; bases with no gene match: 5. The CDR3 loop is CASSHDGQGKETQYF. CDR3 nucleotide sequence: TGCGCCAGCAGCCATGATGGACAGGGGAAAGAGACCCAGTACTTC.

Notes on this clone: Distinct nucleotide sequences in the sample also encode this CDR3. This sequence joins TRBV18 and TRBJ1-4; D not certain. The V end lost 2 bases, the J end lost 5 bases, and 9 bases lay between the germline ends. From germline, CDR1 is KGHSH and CDR2 LQKENI. This CDR3 has 14 residues. This chain's CDR3 is CASSPSGSNEKLFF. CDR3 bases: TGTGCCAGCTCACCATCGGGTTCCAATGAAAAACTGTTTTTT. Looking up the rest from reference TRBV18 and TRBJ1-4 gives the full variable domain: NAGVMQNPRHLVRRRGQEARLRCSPMKGHSHVYWYRQLPEEGLKFMVYLQKENIIDESGMPKERFSAEFPKEGPSILRIQQVVRGDSAAYFCASSPSGSNEKLFFGSGTQLSVL.

The rearrangement uses TRBV28 and TRBJ2-3; possible D gene TRBD2, 5 bases. Per the germline V gene, CDR1 is MDHEN and CDR2 is SYDVKM. This CDR3 has 15 amino acids. The V and J ends lost 5 bases and 0 bases respectively, with 12 bases between them. The CDR3 spells CASSRLAPSTDTQYF. DNA of the CDR3: TGTGCCAGCAGTCGCCTAGCCCCTAGCACAGATACGCAGTATTTT.

This clone was seen at least ten times. This CDR3 is CASSFVQGTNSPLHF. For the CDR3, the DNA is TGTGCCAGCAGCTTTGTACAGGGGACGAATTCACCCCTCCACTTT. The V and J genes are TRBV5-4 and TRBJ1-6; 7 nucleotides align to TRBD1. Losses at the gene ends were 2 bases for V and 7 bases for J; bases not matched to a gene: 6. CDR3 length: 15 amino acids. Germline assignment: CDR1 SGHNT and CDR2 YYREEE (reference sequence).

The V and J genes are TRBV7-9 and TRBJ2-1, with TRBD2 matching 11 bases. From germline, CDR1 is SEHNR and CDR2 FQNEAQ (reference sequence). The CDR3 is 16 residues long. The V segment lost 2 bases and the J segment 3 bases; nucleotides outside the gene matches: 3. CDR3: CASSLSTSGGYNEQFF. The CDR3, as DNA: TGTGCCAGCAGCTTAAGTACTAGCGGGGGCTACAATGAGCAGTTCTTC.